The TCR beta chain described here comes from a study of long-term antiretroviral therapy in people with HIV. General observations from the study: Dominance of pre-ART expanded clones persisted, fluctuating and often declining after ART.

Treatment for all HIV-infected participants took place in the United States. Comment on this clone: Its antigen is still unknown.

The assay used was immunoSEQ (version v3.0), run at survey level. The sequencing target was 40,000-50,000 T-cell genomes per sample. Profiled with immunoSEQ multiplex PCR; TCRdb holds only in-frame clones, not every one. The table records more than 20,000 clones, 80% to 85% of them present only once. This CDR3 region has 15 residues. CDR1 is SGDLS, CDR2 YYNGEE, per germline. V was pared by 4 bases and J by 4 bases, with 7 bases of the junction left unmatched. The rearrangement uses TRBV9 and TRBJ1-3; TRBD1 matches at 8 bases. The specimen was unsorted PBMCs, collected 1.9 years after starting antiretroviral therapy. The source of this sequence is a woman aged 45-60 years with HIV. CDR3 in DNA: TGTGCCAGCAGCCCTCACCAGGGGGCCGGAAACACCATATATTTT. Translation gives CASSPHQGAGNTIYF.